The 15 T cell receptor beta chains below all came from one sample that was sequenced in a study of Tregs in tolerant kidney transplant recipients. Clones were sequenced by immunoSEQ multiplex PCR, and TCRdb holds only the in-frame ones, with some missing. The sample has 75,000 to 100,000 clones; more than 85% are singletons. Related graft donors supplied nonmyeloablative bone marrow transplants, and mixed chimerism was transient. The source was CD4+ T cells from blood (PBMCs), collected 12 months after the transplant. The source of these receptors is a human patient who received a combined kidney and bone marrow transplant. The T cells may come from the graft donor.

The chain uses TRBV29-1 and TRBJ2-7; maybe TRBD1 (6 bases). The length of the CDR3 is 13 residues. Deletions cut 6 bases from V and 3 bases from J, with 15 bases between. Germline lookup yields CDR1 SQVTM and CDR2 ANQGSEA. The CDR3 bases are TGCAGCGTCAGAAAGGGGGATAACTACGAGCAGTACTTC. It encodes CSVRKGDNYEQYF.

The V gene is TRBV5-1, the J gene TRBJ2-7; 10 bases line up with TRBD1. This CDR3 contains 14 residues. The trim removed 4 bases at V and 2 bases at J, leaving 3 bases unmatched. Looked up from germline, CDR1 is SGHRS and CDR2 is YFSETQ. CDR3 loop: CASSIGQGAYEQYF. The DNA of the CDR3 is TGCGCCAGCAGCATTGGACAGGGGGCCTACGAGCAGTACTTC.

A note on this clone: The junction shows a germline mismatch at one end, possibly a read error. The same CDR3 is also encoded by other DNA sequences in this sample. The chain carries TRBV30 and TRBJ1-6; 7 bases are shared with TRBD1. Germline V gene sequence: CDR1 GTSNPN, CDR2 SVGIG (reference sequence). This CDR3 region has 17 residues. The CDR3 protein is CAWNRDRNPHYNSPLHF. The CDR3 nucleotides are TGTGCCTGGAACCGGGACAGAAATCCTCATTATAATTCCCCCCTCCACTTT.

The gene calls are TRBV7-3 and TRBJ2-3; 11 bases match TRBD2. CDR3 length equals 16 residues. The V segment lost 4 bases and the J segment 0 bases; nucleotides outside the gene matches: 3. Germline CDR1 SGHTA, CDR2 FQGTGA. The CDR3 loop reads CASSSRLAGSTDTQYF. The CDR3 DNA is TGTGCCAGCAGCTCCAGACTAGCGGGAAGCACAGATACGCAGTATTTT.

The V and J genes are TRBV10-3 and TRBJ2-3; 12 bases map to TRBD2. CDR1 is ENHRY and CDR2 is SYGVKD in the germline V gene. This CDR3 comprises 17 residues. The V gene end was trimmed by 6 bases and the J gene end by 4 bases; junction bases not matched to a gene: 11. Written as DNA, the CDR3 is TGTGCCATCAGGAAAGCCCTGACTAGCGGGAGTTCAGATACGCAGTATTTT. Protein sequence: CAIRKALTSGSSDTQYF.

The chain links TRBV7-9 to TRBJ1-1; TRBD1 agrees at 8 bases. V shed 4 bases, J shed 4 bases, and the junction held 8 bases outside the gene matches. The germline V gene encodes CDR1 SEHNR and CDR2 FQNEAQ (reference sequence). The CDR3 contains 15 residues. The CDR3 DNA follows: TGTGCCAGCAGCTCGCCAGGGGGCGAGGTCACTGAAGCTTTCTTT. Translating it yields CASSSPGGEVTEAFF.

The chain couples TRBV2 to TRBJ1-4, with 7 nucleotides matching TRBD1. Germline V gene sequence: CDR1 SNHLY, CDR2 FYNNEI. V lost 5 bases, J lost 5 bases, and 5 bases stayed unmatched. CDR3 size: 14 residues. The CDR3 sequence: CASSTGQPNEKLFF. The CDR3 nucleotides read TGTGCCAGCAGTACGGGACAGCCAAATGAAAAACTGTTTTTT.

In its sample, this clone was seen a few times. The chain has TRBV7-2 and TRBJ2-1; possibly TRBD2 for D (6 bases). V was trimmed by 5 bases and J by 9 bases, leaving 14 bases between them. The CDR3 consists of 13 residues. Germline V CDR1 and CDR2: SGHTA, FQGNSA. DNA of the CDR3: TGTGCCAGCAGCCCATATAGCGGACTTGAGCAGTTCTTC. Amino acids: CASSPYSGLEQFF.

The chain carries TRBV5-1 and TRBJ2-1; 7 bases line up with TRBD2. The CDR3 extends over 15 amino acids. In germline, CDR1 is SGHRS, CDR2 YFSETQ. J lost 3 bases, V lost 0 bases, and 3 bases had no gene match. CDR3 nucleotide sequence: TGCGCCAGCAGCTTGGCGGGCGGGGGCTACAATGAGCAGTTCTTC. This codes for CASSLAGGGYNEQFF.

V usage is TRBV5-1 and J usage is TRBJ2-1, with 11 bases identical to TRBD1. The CDR3 runs to 14 residues. V lost 3 bases, J lost 9 bases, and 5 bases stayed unmatched. Germline V gives CDR1 SGHRS, CDR2 YFSETQ. CDR3 DNA sequence: TGCGCCAGCAGCTCTGGACAGGGGGCATTTGAGCAGTTCTTC. Encoded protein: CASSSGQGAFEQFF. Full variable domain (rest looked up from reference TRBV5-1 and TRBJ2-1): KAGVTQTPRYLIKTRGQQVTLSCSPISGHRSVSWYQQTPGQGLQFLFEYFSETQRNKGNFPGRFSGRQFSNSRSEMNVSTLELGDSALYLCASSSGQGAFEQFFGPGTRLTVL.

The genes are TRBV5-4 and TRBJ2-5; TRBD2 agrees at 9 bases. The V gene's germline CDR1 is SGHNT and CDR2 YYREEE (reference sequence). V shed 0 bases and J 5 bases; nucleotides not matched to a gene: 5. The CDR3 contains 15 residues. CDR3 in DNA: TGTGCCAGCAGCTTGGCGGGCGGGGGGGCGGAGACCCAGTACTTC. It yields the protein CASSLAGGGAETQYF.

This CDR3 is CASSLGSGRIDTQYF. The CDR3 nucleotides read TGTGCCAGCAGCTTAGGAAGCGGGAGAATAGATACGCAGTATTTT. This chain joins TRBV5-4 and TRBJ2-3, with 8 bases matching TRBD2. Germline assignment: CDR1 SGHNT and CDR2 YYREEE (reference sequence). After removal of 2 bases from V and 5 bases from J, the junction contained 7 bases not matched to a gene. This CDR3 region has 15 residues.

The rearrangement joins TRBV29-1 to TRBJ1-3; TRBD1 matches 8 bases. Per the germline V gene, CDR1 is SQVTM and CDR2 is ANQGSEA. J gave up 0 bases and V 7 bases, and 14 bases lay outside the gene matches. This CDR3 spans 17 amino acids. The CDR3 sequence is CSAGTGYDLISGNTIYF. The CDR3 DNA is TGCAGCGCCGGGACAGGCTATGACCTTATCTCTGGAAACACCATATATTTT.

The rearrangement uses TRBV11-3 and TRBJ2-7; D not resolved. The V and J ends lost 5 bases and 0 bases respectively, with 14 bases between them. CDR1 SGHNT and CDR2 YENEEA come from the germline V gene. The CDR3 loop spans 15 amino acids. The CDR3 here is CASSQMSAFSYEQYF. CDR3 nucleotide sequence: TGTGCCAGCAGCCAGATGTCAGCGTTCTCCTACGAGCAGTACTTC.

The genes are TRBV11-2 and TRBJ2-5; TRBD2 agrees at 9 bases. The germline V gene encodes CDR1 SGHAT and CDR2 FQNNGV. V lost 1 base and J lost 3; bases outside the gene matches: 6. The CDR3 length is 16 residues. The DNA for the CDR3 is TGTGCCAGCAGCTTAGGGCTAGCGGGACCTGAAGAGACCCAGTACTTC. Translation: CASSLGLAGPEETQYF.